Listed below are T cell receptor beta chains from one sample, sequenced in a study of blood T cells in healthy people across ages. TCRdb redid the calling of the 5' RACE reads with MiXCR, one entry per CDR3 protein. The sample carries 850,000 to 1,300,000 distinct CDR3 sequences, more than 40% recorded once. The specimen sequenced was blood. All receptors derive from an older woman in good health. Each CDR3 is given with its conserved first and last residue. Each record gives: D gene, J gene, V gene, clone size, CDR3 protein, CDR3 DNA. D genes are given only for firm matches. The size entry is marked missing in some rows and otherwise reads once, few, many or a size class.

d_call: NA; j_call: TRBJ2-5; v_call: TRBV10-3; clone_size: NA; cdr3_aa: CAISEATGLETQYF; cdr3_nt: TGTGCCATCAGTGAAGCCACAGGGTTGGAGACCCAGTACTTC
d_call: TRBD1; j_call: TRBJ2-7; v_call: TRBV6-5; clone_size: few; cdr3_aa: CASSYGRDRTNYEQYF; cdr3_nt: TGTGCCAGCAGTTACGGTCGGGACAGAACCAACTACGAGCAGTACTTC
d_call: NA; j_call: TRBJ2-7; v_call: TRBV20-1; clone_size: few; cdr3_aa: CSARVNVGGLYEQYF; cdr3_nt: TGCAGTGCTAGAGTGAATGTGGGAGGCCTCTACGAGCAGTACTTC
d_call: NA; j_call: TRBJ2-5; v_call: TRBV12-3/TRBV12-4; clone_size: few; cdr3_aa: CASSLWGAETQYF; cdr3_nt: TGTGCCAGCAGTTTATGGGGCGCAGAGACCCAGTACTTC
d_call: TRBD1; j_call: TRBJ2-5; v_call: TRBV12-3/TRBV12-4; clone_size: NA; cdr3_aa: CASSGTVVTQYF; cdr3_nt: TGTGCCAGCAGTGGGACAGTCGTGACCCAGTACTTC
d_call: TRBD2; j_call: TRBJ2-7; v_call: TRBV28; clone_size: few; cdr3_aa: CASRGIPGLVYEQYF; cdr3_nt: TGTGCCAGCAGAGGGATCCCGGGACTAGTCTACGAGCAGTACTTC
d_call: NA; j_call: TRBJ2-2; v_call: TRBV20-1; clone_size: NA; cdr3_aa: CSARGFPNTGELFF; cdr3_nt: TGCAGTGCTAGAGGGTTCCCCAACACCGGGGAGCTGTTTTTT
d_call: TRBD2; j_call: TRBJ2-7; v_call: TRBV4-2; clone_size: NA; cdr3_aa: CASSPGREVTYEQYF; cdr3_nt: TGTGCCAGCAGCCCCGGGCGGGAGGTGACCTACGAGCAGTACTTC
d_call: TRBD2; j_call: TRBJ2-7; v_call: TRBV9; clone_size: NA; cdr3_aa: CASNPAGRGISEQYF; cdr3_nt: TGTGCCAGCAATCCAGCGGGACGGGGGATCTCCGAGCAGTACTTC
d_call: TRBD2; j_call: TRBJ2-7; v_call: TRBV27; clone_size: few; cdr3_aa: CASSWASGRSGEQYF; cdr3_nt: TGTGCCAGCAGTTGGGCTAGCGGGAGGTCGGGCGAGCAGTACTTC
d_call: TRBD2; j_call: TRBJ2-1; v_call: TRBV10-2; clone_size: few; cdr3_aa: CASSETREPSNEQFF; cdr3_nt: TGCGCCAGCAGTGAGACGCGGGAGCCCTCCAATGAGCAGTTCTTC
d_call: NA; j_call: TRBJ2-5; v_call: TRBV15; clone_size: NA; cdr3_aa: CVTSRDLEETQYF; cdr3_nt: TGTGTCACCAGCAGGGACTTGGAAGAGACCCAGTACTTC
d_call: NA; j_call: TRBJ1-2; v_call: TRBV5-1; clone_size: few; cdr3_aa: CASSLQPGDGYTF; cdr3_nt: TGCGCCAGCAGCTTGCAGCCAGGGGATGGCTACACCTTC
d_call: NA; j_call: TRBJ2-1; v_call: TRBV5-1; clone_size: NA; cdr3_aa: CASSLEAGHGNEQFF; cdr3_nt: TGCGCCAGCAGCTTGGAAGCAGGGCATGGCAATGAGCAGTTCTTC
d_call: NA; j_call: TRBJ2-5; v_call: TRBV28; clone_size: NA; cdr3_aa: CASSFSRSETQYF; cdr3_nt: TGTGCCAGCAGTTTTAGTCGCTCAGAGACCCAGTACTTC
d_call: TRBD2; j_call: TRBJ2-7; v_call: TRBV5-1; clone_size: NA; cdr3_aa: CASSLIPPGLAYEQYF; cdr3_nt: TGCGCCAGCAGCTTGATTCCCCCGGGACTAGCCTACGAGCAGTACTTC
d_call: NA; j_call: TRBJ2-7; v_call: TRBV13; clone_size: NA; cdr3_aa: CASSLGMWRGEQYF; cdr3_nt: TGTGCCAGCAGCTTAGGCATGTGGAGAGGCGAGCAGTACTTC
d_call: NA; j_call: TRBJ2-3; v_call: TRBV20-1; clone_size: NA; cdr3_aa: CSNLGLSTDTQYF; cdr3_nt: TGCAGTAACCTCGGGCTCAGCACGGATACGCAGTATTTT
d_call: NA; j_call: TRBJ2-7; v_call: TRBV7-9; clone_size: NA; cdr3_aa: CASSLSGGLSYEQYF; cdr3_nt: TGTGCCAGCAGCTTATCTGGGGGACTCTCCTACGAGCAGTACTTC
d_call: TRBD2; j_call: TRBJ2-3; v_call: TRBV27; clone_size: NA; cdr3_aa: CASSLELAGAGGTDTQYF; cdr3_nt: TGTGCCAGCAGTTTAGAGCTAGCGGGAGCCGGTGGCACAGATACGCAGTATTTT
d_call: TRBD1; j_call: TRBJ2-7; v_call: TRBV7-2; clone_size: NA; cdr3_aa: CASRPGGQGSSEQYF; cdr3_nt: TGTGCCAGCAGGCCAGGGGGCCAGGGGAGCTCCGAGCAGTACTTC
d_call: NA; j_call: TRBJ1-6; v_call: TRBV12-3/TRBV12-4; clone_size: once; cdr3_aa: CASSLKGGNSPLHF; cdr3_nt: TGTGCCAGCAGTTTAAAGGGGGGCAATTCACCCCTCCACTTT
d_call: NA; j_call: TRBJ2-5; v_call: TRBV20-1; clone_size: many; cdr3_aa: CSASGLKETQYF; cdr3_nt: TGCAGTGCTAGTGGGTTGAAAGAGACCCAGTACTTC
d_call: TRBD2; j_call: TRBJ2-7; v_call: TRBV20-1; clone_size: few; cdr3_aa: CSAIKLAGGNYEQYF; cdr3_nt: TGCAGTGCTATCAAGTTAGCGGGAGGGAATTACGAGCAGTACTTC
d_call: NA; j_call: TRBJ2-5; v_call: TRBV14; clone_size: NA; cdr3_aa: CASSQDVGGQETQYF; cdr3_nt: TGTGCCAGCAGCCAAGATGTGGGGGGCCAAGAGACCCAGTACTTC
d_call: NA; j_call: TRBJ2-1; v_call: TRBV5-6; clone_size: NA; cdr3_aa: CASQPVGGTYNEQFF; cdr3_nt: TGTGCCAGCCAGCCAGTGGGAGGCACCTACAATGAGCAGTTCTTC
d_call: TRBD2; j_call: TRBJ2-1; v_call: TRBV20-1; clone_size: NA; cdr3_aa: CSALGTGTSGSTYNEQFF; cdr3_nt: TGCAGTGCTCTAGGTACCGGGACTAGCGGGAGTACCTACAATGAGCAGTTCTTC
d_call: TRBD1; j_call: TRBJ2-1; v_call: TRBV29-1; clone_size: NA; cdr3_aa: CSVFGQVQEQFF; cdr3_nt: TGCAGCGTTTTCGGACAGGTTCAGGAGCAGTTCTTC
d_call: NA; j_call: TRBJ1-1; v_call: TRBV3-1; clone_size: NA; cdr3_aa: CASSQSKRGTEAFF; cdr3_nt: TGTGCCAGCAGCCAAAGTAAGAGGGGTACTGAAGCTTTCTTT
d_call: NA; j_call: TRBJ2-7; v_call: TRBV5-1; clone_size: NA; cdr3_aa: CASSLVQARGYNEQYF; cdr3_nt: TGCGCCAGCAGCTTGGTGCAAGCGCGAGGCTACAATGAGCAGTACTTC
d_call: TRBD2; j_call: TRBJ2-1; v_call: TRBV20-1; clone_size: NA; cdr3_aa: CSARDFGLAGVASYNEQFF; cdr3_nt: TGCAGTGCTAGAGATTTTGGACTAGCGGGAGTCGCCTCCTACAATGAGCAGTTCTTC
d_call: NA; j_call: TRBJ2-1; v_call: TRBV6-6; clone_size: NA; cdr3_aa: CASSYGGQGHNEQFF; cdr3_nt: TGTGCCAGCAGTTACGGGGGCCAGGGGCACAATGAGCAGTTCTTC
d_call: TRBD1; j_call: TRBJ2-7; v_call: TRBV10-3; clone_size: NA; cdr3_aa: CAIRSGTGDSYEQYF; cdr3_nt: TGTGCCATCAGATCCGGGACAGGAGATTCCTACGAGCAGTACTTC
d_call: NA; j_call: TRBJ2-7; v_call: TRBV6-2/TRBV6-3; clone_size: few; cdr3_aa: CASSYRPPKAYEQYF; cdr3_nt: TGTGCCAGCAGTTACCGGCCCCCTAAAGCCTACGAGCAGTACTTC
d_call: NA; j_call: TRBJ2-7; v_call: TRBV15; clone_size: NA; cdr3_aa: CATSRPDPGKIEQYF; cdr3_nt: TGTGCCACCAGCAGGCCCGATCCTGGTAAGATCGAGCAGTACTTC
d_call: NA; j_call: TRBJ1-2; v_call: TRBV12-3/TRBV12-4; clone_size: NA; cdr3_aa: CASTRSNYGYTF; cdr3_nt: TGTGCCAGCACCCGATCTAACTATGGCTACACCTTC
d_call: NA; j_call: TRBJ2-7; v_call: TRBV7-2; clone_size: few; cdr3_aa: CASSHTGTENYEQYF; cdr3_nt: TGTGCCAGCAGCCATACCGGGACGGAGAACTACGAGCAGTACTTC
d_call: NA; j_call: TRBJ2-1; v_call: TRBV15; clone_size: few; cdr3_aa: CATSSGTADEQFF; cdr3_nt: TGTGCCACCAGCTCAGGGACCGCAGATGAGCAGTTCTTC
d_call: NA; j_call: TRBJ2-3; v_call: TRBV12-3/TRBV12-4; clone_size: NA; cdr3_aa: CASSGGWMTQYF; cdr3_nt: TGTGCCAGCAGCGGAGGATGGATGACGCAGTATTTT
d_call: TRBD1; j_call: TRBJ2-5; v_call: TRBV2; clone_size: NA; cdr3_aa: CATRQGWLEETQYF; cdr3_nt: TGTGCCACCCGACAGGGTTGGTTGGAGGAGACCCAGTACTTC
d_call: TRBD2; j_call: TRBJ2-7; v_call: TRBV20-1; clone_size: NA; cdr3_aa: CSAEGTSGKVYEQYF; cdr3_nt: TGCAGTGCTGAAGGGACTAGCGGGAAGGTCTACGAGCAGTACTTC
d_call: NA; j_call: TRBJ2-7; v_call: TRBV4-2; clone_size: once; cdr3_aa: CASSQSSNLHEQYF; cdr3_nt: TGTGCCAGCAGCCAATCTTCAAATCTCCATGAGCAGTACTTC
d_call: TRBD2; j_call: TRBJ2-5; v_call: TRBV7-9; clone_size: few; cdr3_aa: CASTLLGLAGVGRETQYF; cdr3_nt: TGTGCCAGCACCTTGCTGGGACTAGCGGGAGTGGGTCGTGAGACCCAGTACTTC
d_call: NA; j_call: TRBJ2-7; v_call: TRBV7-8; clone_size: NA; cdr3_aa: CASSLDLGRSTYEQYF; cdr3_nt: TGTGCCAGCAGCTTAGACTTGGGCCGGAGTACCTACGAGCAGTACTTC
d_call: NA; j_call: TRBJ2-7; v_call: TRBV7-6; clone_size: NA; cdr3_aa: CASSLFRDLYEQYF; cdr3_nt: TGTGCCAGCAGCTTATTTAGGGACCTCTACGAGCAGTACTTC
d_call: NA; j_call: TRBJ2-7; v_call: TRBV11-2; clone_size: NA; cdr3_aa: CASRTPGSGEQYF; cdr3_nt: TGTGCCAGCAGGACCCCGGGGTCGGGGGAGCAGTACTTC
d_call: TRBD1; j_call: TRBJ2-7; v_call: TRBV20-1; clone_size: NA; cdr3_aa: CSARGRYDNEQYF; cdr3_nt: TGCAGTGCGAGGGGGCGATATGACAATGAGCAGTACTTC
d_call: TRBD1; j_call: TRBJ2-7; v_call: TRBV27; clone_size: few; cdr3_aa: CASGQGATYEQYF; cdr3_nt: TGTGCCAGCGGTCAGGGGGCAACCTACGAGCAGTACTTC
d_call: TRBD1; j_call: TRBJ2-7; v_call: TRBV6-5; clone_size: NA; cdr3_aa: CASSDGQGVEQYF; cdr3_nt: TGTGCCAGCAGTGATGGACAGGGAGTCGAGCAGTACTTC
d_call: NA; j_call: TRBJ2-3; v_call: TRBV10-3; clone_size: NA; cdr3_aa: CAISHRGSVFEDTQYF; cdr3_nt: TGTGCCATCAGTCACCGGGGGTCCGTGTTTGAAGATACGCAGTATTTT
d_call: NA; j_call: TRBJ2-3; v_call: TRBV20-1; clone_size: NA; cdr3_aa: CSARGSPTGSTDTQYF; cdr3_nt: TGCAGTGCTAGAGGCTCGCCCACGGGCAGCACAGATACGCAGTATTTT
d_call: NA; j_call: TRBJ2-3; v_call: TRBV29-1; clone_size: NA; cdr3_aa: CSVAGLYSTDTQYF; cdr3_nt: TGCAGCGTTGCAGGGCTTTATAGCACAGATACGCAGTATTTT
d_call: TRBD2; j_call: TRBJ2-7; v_call: TRBV20-1; clone_size: NA; cdr3_aa: CSASFAGGPDGGEQYF; cdr3_nt: TGCAGTGCTAGTTTCGCGGGAGGGCCTGATGGGGGCGAGCAGTACTTC
d_call: NA; j_call: TRBJ1-6; v_call: TRBV20-1; clone_size: NA; cdr3_aa: CSAIIPGQIYNSPLHF; cdr3_nt: TGCAGTGCCATTATCCCCGGACAGATTTATAATTCACCCCTCCACTTT
d_call: NA; j_call: TRBJ1-2; v_call: TRBV27; clone_size: NA; cdr3_aa: CASSTNGAGYGYTF; cdr3_nt: TGTGCCAGCAGCACTAACGGGGCTGGCTATGGCTACACCTTC